Listed below are T cell receptor beta chains from one sample, sequenced in a study of identical twins. TCRdb used MiXCR to reprocess the 5' RACE reads, holding one entry per CDR3 protein. The data show 300,000 to 400,000 distinct CDR3 sequences, with more than 9% seen just once and just over 7% held by the top ten. These sequences were also reported in another study, on yellow fever vaccine responses in identical twins.

Sequencing was done on a sample of CD8+ T cells sorted from blood. All receptors come from a woman in her late teens or twenties in good health. Each CDR3 is given with its conserved first and last residue. D genes are given only for firm matches. A clone size is listed for some rows: how often the clone was seen (once, few, many), or a class if it is expanded.

V gene: TRBV9
clone size: few
J gene: TRBJ2-1
D gene: TRBD1
CDR3 protein: CASSVPGTGGINEQFF
CDR3 DNA: TGTGCCAGCAGCGTACCCGGGACAGGGGGGATCAATGAGCAGTTCTTC

V gene: TRBV6-5
clone size: few
J gene: TRBJ2-1
D gene: TRBD2
CDR3 protein: CASSWTSGNNEQFF
CDR3 DNA: TGTGCCAGCAGTTGGACTAGCGGGAACAATGAGCAGTTCTTC

V gene: TRBV12-3/TRBV12-4
clone size: many
J gene: TRBJ2-3
D gene: TRBD1
CDR3 protein: CASSRQGSTDTQYF
CDR3 DNA: TGTGCCAGCAGTCGACAGGGCAGCACAGATACGCAGTATTTT

V gene: TRBV27
clone size: -
J gene: TRBJ2-5
D gene: -
CDR3 protein: CASSPLLSGIPQETQYF
CDR3 DNA: TGTGCCAGCAGTCCCCTCCTCTCAGGGATCCCACAAGAGACCCAGTACTTC

V gene: TRBV7-6
clone size: -
J gene: TRBJ1-2
D gene: -
CDR3 protein: CASSLNSQTPNYGYTF
CDR3 DNA: TGTGCCAGCAGCTTAAATTCACAGACTCCTAACTATGGCTACACCTTC

V gene: TRBV7-9
clone size: many
J gene: TRBJ2-5
D gene: -
CDR3 protein: CASSPNLVGAIQETQYF
CDR3 DNA: TGTGCCAGCAGCCCGAACCTAGTAGGGGCCATCCAAGAGACCCAGTACTTC

V gene: TRBV12-3/TRBV12-4
clone size: few
J gene: TRBJ2-3
D gene: -
CDR3 protein: CASSLGGGQYF
CDR3 DNA: TGTGCCAGCAGTCTCGGGGGAGGGCAGTATTTT

V gene: TRBV6-2/TRBV6-3
clone size: few
J gene: TRBJ2-1
D gene: -
CDR3 protein: CASSSDSPSEQFF
CDR3 DNA: TGTGCCAGCAGTAGTGACAGCCCGAGCGAGCAGTTCTTC

V gene: TRBV20-1
clone size: many
J gene: TRBJ2-1
D gene: TRBD2
CDR3 protein: CSASEASGGAGYNEQFF
CDR3 DNA: TGCAGTGCTAGTGAGGCTAGCGGGGGCGCCGGGTACAATGAGCAGTTCTTC

V gene: TRBV13
clone size: -
J gene: TRBJ2-3
D gene: -
CDR3 protein: CASSPGVVRSALGTQYF
CDR3 DNA: TGTGCCAGCAGCCCAGGGGTTGTGCGGTCGGCTCTGGGTACGCAGTATTTT

V gene: TRBV19
clone size: once
J gene: TRBJ2-1
D gene: -
CDR3 protein: CASSILGALLGGEQFF
CDR3 DNA: TGTGCCAGTAGTATTCTCGGGGCCCTCTTGGGGGGTGAGCAGTTCTTC

V gene: TRBV5-1
clone size: few
J gene: TRBJ2-3
D gene: -
CDR3 protein: CASSFSTGRTDTQYF
CDR3 DNA: TGCGCCAGCAGCTTCTCGACAGGCCGGACAGATACGCAGTATTTT